This paragraph reports one T cell receptor (beta chain). The method was immunoSEQ multiplex PCR; TCRdb's version includes in-frame clones alone and lacks a portion of them. The table shows 20,000 to 25,000 clones, with 65% to 90% occurring only once. These data come from a study of OX40 agonist ivuxolimab in advanced cancers. This CDR3 comprises 13 residues. V lost 0 bases to trimming and J lost 7 bases, with 6 bases between them. Germline CDR1 reads SGHAT; CDR2 reads FQNNGV. This specimen was CD4+ or CD8+ T cells sorted from blood, taken in a trial of the OX40 agonist ivuxolimab. The receptor was isolated from an adult with an advanced solid tumor such as melanoma, head and neck, liver or kidney cancer. The gene calls are TRBV11-2 and TRBJ2-2; D gene unclear. The CDR3 loop is CASSLDPGGELFF. The CDR3 DNA reads as TGTGCCAGCAGCTTAGATCCAGGCGGGGAGCTGTTTTTT.